Listed here are 27 T cell receptor beta chains from one sample, sequenced in a study of spatial heterogeneity in lung cancer. Regarding the study as a whole: Within tumors, counts of expanded alpha and beta TCRs tracked tumor mutation counts.

Time point reported: sample taken at primary tumor resection. No antigen has been assigned to these receptors. TCRdb reanalysed the 5' RACE reads using MiXCR and keeps one entry per CDR3 protein. This repertoire shows 8,300 or so distinct CDR3 sequences, about 4.5% found once; its top ten account for around 10%. The material sequenced was lung tumor tissue, taken at surgery. These receptors were collected from a female donor with early-stage non-small cell lung cancer.

This clonotype was picked up many times. The rearrangement uses TRBV11-2 and TRBJ2-1, with TRBD2 matching 7 bases. The germline CDR1 and CDR2 sequences are SGHAT and FQNNGV. The CDR3 has 17 amino acids. The junction had 13 bases not matched to a gene; V was cut back by 4 bases and J by 4 bases. The DNA for the CDR3 is TGTGCCAGCAGCTCCCTTCGAGCTAGCGGCTCTTACAATGAGCAGTTCTTC. This encodes CASSSLRASGSYNEQFF.

This chain connects TRBV18 to TRBJ2-7; 13 nucleotides line up with TRBD2. The germline V gene encodes CDR1 KGHSH and CDR2 LQKENI. This CDR3 is 15 amino acids long. J gave up 6 bases and V 0 bases, and 2 bases lay outside the gene matches. Here the CDR3 reads CASSPPTSGRTEQYF. The CDR3 bases are TGTGCCAGCTCACCACCGACTAGCGGGAGGACCGAGCAGTACTTC.

In its sample, this clonotype was seen many times. The V call is TRBV20-1, the J call TRBJ2-5, with 10 bases that match TRBD1. The ends lost 1 base at V and 4 bases at J; junction bases unmatched: 3. Germline CDR1 and CDR2: DFQATT and SNEGSKA (reference sequence). The CDR3 is made up of 14 amino acids. The CDR3 here is CSARVGTGAETQYF. CDR3 bases: TGCAGTGCTAGAGTAGGGACAGGGGCAGAGACCCAGTACTTC.

This rearrangement joins TRBV7-2 to TRBJ2-7; no firm D call. V dropped 5 bases and J dropped 0 bases, with 8 bases sitting between them. There are 13 residues in the CDR3. The germline V gene has CDR1 SGHTA and CDR2 FQGNSA. The CDR3 DNA follows: TGTGCCAGCAGCGAAGTCACCTCCTACGAGCAGTACTTC. Translation: CASSEVTSYEQYF. The entire variable domain, with the rest obtained from reference TRBV7-2 and TRBJ2-7, is as follows: GAGVSQSPSNKVTEKGKDVELRCDPISGHTALYWYRQSLGQGLEFLIYFQGNSAPDKSGLPSDRFSAERTGGSVSTLTIQRTQQEDSAVYLCASSEVTSYEQYFGPGTRLTVT.

This clonotype was picked up many times. The chain links TRBV14 to TRBJ2-1; 7 nucleotides align to TRBD2. The CDR3 totals 16 residues. Trimming cost V 4 bases and J 0 bases; bases outside gene matches: 6. From germline, CDR1 is SGHDN and CDR2 FVKESK. The CDR3 sequence is CASSPRAGNSYNEQFF. The CDR3 nucleotides read TGTGCCAGCAGCCCTCGAGCGGGGAACTCCTACAATGAGCAGTTCTTC.

This clonotype is labeled medium-sized (0.01 to 0.1%). The chain is built from TRBV7-3 and TRBJ2-2, with 7 positions matching TRBD1. The germline V gene has CDR1 SGHTA and CDR2 FQGTGA. Losses at the gene ends were 4 bases for V and 6 bases for J; bases not matched to a gene: 2. CDR3 size: 13 residues. CDR3: CASSSDRAGELFF. CDR3 coding DNA: TGTGCCAGCAGCTCAGACAGGGCCGGGGAGCTGTTTTTT. The entire variable domain, with the rest obtained from reference TRBV7-3 and TRBJ2-2, is as follows: GAGVSQTPSNKVTEKGKYVELRCDPISGHTALYWYRQSLGQGPEFLIYFQGTGAADDSGLPNDRFFAVRPEGSVSTLKIQRTERGDSAVYLCASSSDRAGELFFGEGSRLTVL.

The rearrangement links TRBV7-2 to TRBJ1-2, with no clear D. CDR3 length: 15 residues. Germline CDR1 and CDR2: SGHTA and FQGNSA. Trimming removed 2 bases from V and 4 bases from J, with 14 bases in between. This CDR3 reads CASSLTWNNAYGYTF. The DNA for the CDR3 is TGTGCCAGCAGCTTAACATGGAATAATGCCTATGGCTACACCTTC.

This clonotype was seen repeatedly, ten times or more. The chain couples TRBV6-5 to TRBJ1-6, with unresolved D. This CDR3 has 14 amino acids. The V gene lost 4 bases and the J gene lost 5 bases, with 9 bases spanning the gap. Germline V lookup: CDR1 MNHEY, CDR2 SVGAGI. In nucleotides, the CDR3 is TGTGCCAGCAGTTTCGGTCGCAATAATTCACCCCTCCACTTT. It is translated as CASSFGRNNSPLHF.

This clonotype is large. The chain uses TRBV29-1 and TRBJ2-1; D might be TRBD2 (6 bases). Germline V gene sequence: CDR1 SQVTM, CDR2 ANQGSEA. The CDR3 runs 16 residues. V lost 2 bases, J lost 0 bases, and 14 bases lay in between. CDR3 nucleotide sequence: TGCAGCGTTGAATTCGGGAGTGGGCCCTCCTACAATGAGCAGTTCTTC. Translation: CSVEFGSGPSYNEQFF.

This clonotype was observed at least ten times. This chain joins TRBV10-3 and TRBJ1-3, with 7 positions matching TRBD1. Trimming took 10 bases from V and 2 from J; bases not matched to a gene: 8. This CDR3 is built from 14 residues. CDR1 and CDR2 (germline): ENHRY, SYGVKD. The CDR3 sequence: CASLTGEAGNTIYF. The CDR3 nucleotides are TGTGCCAGCCTAACAGGGGAAGCTGGAAACACCATATATTTT.

This clonotype is medium-sized within its sample. This sequence joins TRBV20-1 and TRBJ2-1, with a possible D match to TRBD1 (5 bases). Germline loops: CDR1 DFQATT, CDR2 SNEGSKA (reference sequence). CDR3 length: 14 amino acids. The V gene lost 2 bases and the J gene lost 8 bases, with 16 bases spanning the gap. CDR3 amino acids: CSARLDYSRDEQFF. CDR3 nucleotides: TGCAGTGCTAGACTAGATTACAGCAGGGATGAGCAGTTCTTC.

The table lists this clonotype with many counts. The V and J genes are TRBV3-1 and TRBJ2-1; D not resolved. This CDR3 is 16 amino acids long. Germline V gives CDR1 LGHDT, CDR2 YNNKEL (reference sequence). Trimming cost V 1 base and J 0 bases, with 10 bases left between them. The CDR3 spells CASSQVSWSSYNEQFF. The CDR3 region has the DNA TGTGCCAGCAGCCAAGTCTCTTGGAGCTCCTACAATGAGCAGTTCTTC.

Ten or more counts support this clonotype. The CDR3 sequence is CSSHSGRATDTQYF. CDR3 DNA: TGCAGCTCCCATAGCGGGAGGGCCACAGATACGCAGTATTTT. The chain is built from TRBV20-1 and TRBJ2-3; 11 bases are a match to TRBD2. CDR3 size: 14 residues. The germline CDR1 and CDR2 sequences are DFQATT and SNEGSKA (reference sequence).

This clonotype was detected only a few times. V and J are TRBV28 and TRBJ1-4; 9 bases are a match to TRBD1. The junction had 11 bases not matched to a gene; V was cut back by 6 bases and J by 6 bases. The CDR3 contains 16 residues. Germline values: CDR1 MDHEN, CDR2 SYDVKM. The CDR3 coding sequence is TGTGCCAGCAGACTAACCCAGACAGGGGGATATGAAAAACTGTTTTTT. This gives the protein CASRLTQTGGYEKLFF.

There are many counts of this clonotype. The V call is TRBV9, the J call TRBJ2-1; tentatively, D is TRBD1 (6 bases). Trimming cost V 3 bases and J 7 bases, with 17 bases left between them. The germline CDR1 and CDR2 sequences are SGDLS and YYNGEE. The CDR3 contains 15 residues. Here the CDR3 DNA reads TGTGCCAGCAGCGGGAACAGGGACATGACGAATGAGCAGTTCTTC. It yields the protein CASSGNRDMTNEQFF.

The gene calls are TRBV5-6 and TRBJ2-3; 7 bases map to TRBD2. V was clipped by 4 bases and J by 2 bases; unmatched bases: 7. Germline V gene lookup returns CDR1 SGHDT and CDR2 YYEEEE. This CDR3 has 15 amino acids. CDR3: CASSLSSGLTDTQYF. In nucleotides, the CDR3 is TGTGCCAGCAGCCTTTCTAGCGGCCTCACAGATACGCAGTATTTT.

In its sample, this clonotype was seen many times. V and J are TRBV27 and TRBJ2-1; the D is unclear. There are 16 residues in the CDR3. Germline CDR1 is MNHEY and CDR2 is SMNVEV (reference sequence). Trimming shortened V by 5 bases and J by 9 bases, and 23 bases separated the two germline ends. In DNA form, the CDR3 reads TGTGCCAGCAGTCGCGAGGCCTTGAACCCGGTGGGTGAGCAGTTCTTC. It codes for CASSREALNPVGEQFF.

In its sample, this clonotype ranks as medium-sized (0.01 to 0.1%). The CDR3 region has the DNA TGTGCCAGCAGAACTAGCGGGGAATCCAATGAGCAGTTCTTC. Its protein product is CASRTSGESNEQFF. The chain employs TRBV6-6 and TRBJ2-1, with TRBD2 identical over 10 bases. J lost 6 bases, V lost 6 bases, and 5 bases had no gene match. The CDR3 has 14 residues. CDR1 and CDR2 from the germline V gene are MNHNY and SVGAGI (reference sequence).

The table lists this clonotype with many counts. V usage is TRBV5-1 and J usage is TRBJ2-7; D is perhaps TRBD2 (6 bases). V was trimmed by 0 bases and J by 6 bases, leaving 13 bases between them. This CDR3 spans 14 amino acids. The V gene's germline CDR1 is SGHRS and CDR2 YFSETQ. The CDR3 DNA sequence: TGCGCCAGCAGCTTGGGTGGGGACTTCGTCGAGCAGTACTTC. It specifies CASSLGGDFVEQYF.

This clonotype turned up a few times. V usage is TRBV12-3 or TRBV12-4 and J usage is TRBJ2-7; D not resolved. Between the trimmed V and J ends, which lost 3 bases and 4 bases, there was a span of 10 bases. The CDR3 has 13 amino acids. Written as DNA, the CDR3 is TGTGCCAGCAGTTTGGGCGGTCGGTACGAGCAGTACTTC. Translating gives CASSLGGRYEQYF.

This clonotype has ten or more counts. The chain carries TRBV12-5 and TRBJ1-1; no definite D call. The CDR3 loop spans 12 amino acids. Germline V gene data show CDR1 as LGHNT and CDR2 as FRNRAP. The ends were cut back, 5 bases at V and 5 bases at J, with 9 bases in the middle. In DNA, the CDR3 is TGTGCTAGTGGTCCCGGGTGGACTGAAGCTTTCTTT. Translating gives CASGPGWTEAFF.

This clonotype was counted a few times. This chain connects TRBV5-1 to TRBJ2-7, with D possibly being TRBD2 (6 bases). Trimming took 0 bases from V and 3 from J, leaving 16 bases between them. The CDR3 has 16 amino acids. Germline loops: CDR1 SGHRS, CDR2 YFSETQ. CDR3 sequence: CASSLAGGRPLYEQYF. The CDR3 region has the DNA TGCGCCAGCAGCTTGGCCGGAGGGAGGCCCCTCTACGAGCAGTACTTC.

There are many counts of this clonotype. The CDR3 DNA reads TGCAGTGCTCCGCCGTATTCGGGACTCAGCTACGAGCAGTACTTC. Protein product: CSAPPYSGLSYEQYF. The chain couples TRBV20-1 to TRBJ2-7; TRBD2 is a possible D gene (6 bases). Between the trimmed V and J ends, which lost 5 bases and 3 bases, there was a span of 20 bases. Germline lookup yields CDR1 DFQATT and CDR2 SNEGSKA (reference sequence). The CDR3 has 15 amino acids.

This clonotype was seen repeatedly, ten times or more. The chain combines TRBV27 with TRBJ1-1; D is possibly TRBD1 (5 bases). The length of the CDR3 is 15 residues. V gave up 4 bases and J gave up 3 bases, with 15 bases separating them. Germline CDR1 is MNHEY and CDR2 is SMNVEV (reference sequence). CDR3 nucleotides: TGTGCCAGCAGTTCACACCTATCGGGGGACACTGAAGCTTTCTTT. Protein sequence: CASSSHLSGDTEAFF.

This clonotype appeared many times. This chain uses TRBV9 with TRBJ2-1, with TRBD2 matching over 8 bases. Germline CDR1 reads SGDLS; CDR2 reads YYNGEE. V lost 0 bases, J lost 7 bases, and 6 bases stayed unmatched. This CDR3 region has 15 residues. In DNA, the CDR3 is TGTGCCAGCAGCGTAGGACTAGCGATTCAAAATGAGCAGTTCTTC. Its protein product is CASSVGLAIQNEQFF. The variable domain in full, completed from reference TRBV9 and TRBJ2-1, reads DSGVTQTPKHLITATGQRVTLRCSPRSGDLSVYWYQQSLDQGLQFLIQYYNGEERAKGNILERFSAQQFPDLHSELNLSSLELGDSALYFCASSVGLAIQNEQFFGPGTRLTVL.

This clonotype has ten or more counts. The V gene is TRBV3-1, the J gene TRBJ2-3, with 7 bases that match TRBD2. Unmatched junction bases numbered 4, after V lost 5 bases and J lost 2 bases. CDR3 length: 14 residues. Germline V gene data show CDR1 as LGHDT and CDR2 as YNNKEL (reference sequence). CDR3 protein: CASSFSGYTDTQYF. The DNA of the CDR3 is TGTGCCAGCAGCTTTAGCGGGTACACAGATACGCAGTATTTT.

As regards this clonotype: A much larger clone lies a single base off, so this may be a read error. The chain has TRBV12-3 or TRBV12-4 and TRBJ2-1; perhaps TRBD1 as D (6 bases). The CDR3 runs to 12 residues. DNA of the CDR3: TGTACCAGCAACCCGGACAGCAATGAGCAGTTCTTC. This codes for CTSNPDSNEQFF.